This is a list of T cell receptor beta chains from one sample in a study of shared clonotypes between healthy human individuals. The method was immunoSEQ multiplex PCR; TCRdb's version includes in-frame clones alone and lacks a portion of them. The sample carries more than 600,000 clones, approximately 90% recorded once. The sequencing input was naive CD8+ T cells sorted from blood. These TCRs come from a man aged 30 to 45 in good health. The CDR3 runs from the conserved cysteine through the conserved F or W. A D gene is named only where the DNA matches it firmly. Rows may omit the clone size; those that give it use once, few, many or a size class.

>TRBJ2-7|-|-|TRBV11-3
CASSAGLLSYEQYF
TGTGCCAGCAGCGCCGGACTTCTCTCCTACGAGCAGTACTTC
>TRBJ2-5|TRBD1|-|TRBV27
CASKLDRSSTETQYF
TGTGCCAGCAAATTGGACAGGTCGTCAACAGAGACCCAGTACTTC
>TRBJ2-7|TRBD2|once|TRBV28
CASAGLETYEQYF
TGTGCCAGCGCAGGACTAGAAACCTACGAGCAGTACTTC
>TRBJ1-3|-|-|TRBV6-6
CASTAGNTIYF
TGTGCCAGCACGGCTGGAAACACCATATATTTT
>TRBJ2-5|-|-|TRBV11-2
CASSLEVERGTQYF
TGTGCCAGCAGCTTAGAGGTCGAGAGAGGGACCCAGTACTTC
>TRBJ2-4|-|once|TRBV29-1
CSVDGGGDIQYF
TGCAGCGTTGACGGGGGCGGGGACATTCAGTACTTC
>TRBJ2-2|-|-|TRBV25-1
CASSDGGGGTGELFF
TGTGCCAGCAGTGACGGGGGTGGTGGTACCGGGGAGCTGTTTTTT
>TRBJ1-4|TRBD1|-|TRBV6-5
CASSRGQGWDEKLFF
TGTGCCAGCAGCCGTGGACAGGGGTGGGATGAAAAACTGTTTTTT
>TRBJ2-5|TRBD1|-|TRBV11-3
CASSSRTGADQETQYF
TGTGCCAGCAGCTCCCGGACAGGGGCGGACCAAGAGACCCAGTACTTC
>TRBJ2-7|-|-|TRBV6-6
CASSYVGDHEQYF
TGTGCCAGCAGTTACGTGGGGGACCACGAGCAGTACTTC
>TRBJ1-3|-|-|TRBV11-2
CASSPEYDSGNTIYF
TGTGCCAGCAGCCCGGAGTACGACTCTGGAAACACCATATATTTT
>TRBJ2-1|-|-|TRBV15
CATSSSLLGDYNEQFF
TGTGCCACCAGCAGTAGTTTACTAGGGGACTACAATGAGCAGTTCTTC
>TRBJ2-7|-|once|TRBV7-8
CASSLAGYYEQYF
TGTGCCAGCAGCTTAGCAGGATACTACGAGCAGTACTTC
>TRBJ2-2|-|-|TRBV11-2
CASSLGPRDPLGGELFF
TGTGCCAGCAGCTTAGGGCCCCGGGACCCCCTCGGAGGGGAGCTGTTTTTT
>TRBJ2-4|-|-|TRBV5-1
CASSLEGLNKNIQYF
TGCGCCAGCAGCTTGGAAGGCTTAAACAAAAACATTCAGTACTTC
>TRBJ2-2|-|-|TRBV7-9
CASSSPEGHTGELFF
TGTGCCAGCAGCTCCCCTGAGGGGCACACCGGGGAGCTGTTTTTT
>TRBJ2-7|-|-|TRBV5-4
CASSLWAGTLTYEQYF
TGTGCCAGCAGCTTGTGGGCCGGGACTCTGACCTACGAGCAGTACTTC
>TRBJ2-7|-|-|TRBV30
CAWSVTGSYEQYF
TGTGCCTGGAGTGTTACAGGGTCCTACGAGCAGTACTTC
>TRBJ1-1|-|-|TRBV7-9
CASDDQVSTEAFF
TGTGCCAGTGATGACCAGGTTTCGACTGAAGCTTTCTTT
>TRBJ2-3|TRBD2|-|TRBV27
CASSVLAALSTDTQYF
TGTGCCAGCAGTGTACTAGCGGCCCTAAGCACAGATACGCAGTATTTT
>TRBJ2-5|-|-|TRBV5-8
CASSLEGADQETQYF
TGTGCCAGCAGCTTGGAGGGTGCGGATCAAGAGACCCAGTACTTC
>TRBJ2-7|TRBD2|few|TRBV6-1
CASRGIAGAYEQYF
TGTGCCAGCAGGGGCATAGCGGGAGCCTACGAGCAGTACTTC
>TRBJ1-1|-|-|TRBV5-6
CASSYGVGRTEAFF
TGTGCCAGCAGCTACGGGGTGGGCCGCACTGAAGCTTTCTTT
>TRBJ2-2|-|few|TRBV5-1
CASSFLQINTGELFF
TGCGCCAGCAGCTTTTTACAGATTAACACCGGGGAGCTGTTTTTT
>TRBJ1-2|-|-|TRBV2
CASSELGYTF
TGTGCCAGCAGTGAGCTTGGCTACACCTTC
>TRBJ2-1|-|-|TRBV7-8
CASSPQGNEQFF
TGTGCCAGCAGCCCCCAAGGGAATGAGCAGTTCTTC
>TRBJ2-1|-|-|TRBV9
CASGGNEQFF
TGTGCCAGCGGAGGGAATGAGCAGTTCTTC